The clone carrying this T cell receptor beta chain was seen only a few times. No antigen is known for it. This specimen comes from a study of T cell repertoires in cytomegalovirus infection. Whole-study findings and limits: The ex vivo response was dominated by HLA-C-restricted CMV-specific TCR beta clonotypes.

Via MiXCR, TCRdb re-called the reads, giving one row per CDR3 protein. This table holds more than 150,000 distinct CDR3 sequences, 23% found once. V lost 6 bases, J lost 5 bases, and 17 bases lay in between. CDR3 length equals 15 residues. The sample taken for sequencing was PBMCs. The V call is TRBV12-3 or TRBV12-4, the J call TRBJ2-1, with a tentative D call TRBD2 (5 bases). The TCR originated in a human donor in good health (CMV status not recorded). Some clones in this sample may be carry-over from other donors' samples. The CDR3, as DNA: TGTGCCAGCAGCCGGGGAGTTCGGGTTGACAATGAGCAGTTCTTC. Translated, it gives CASSRGVRVDNEQFF.